These 15 T cell receptor beta chains originate from one sample sequenced in a study of blood T cell repertoires in COVID-19. Repertoires were generated with immunoSEQ multiplex PCR, while TCRdb's copy carries only in-frame clones and drops some. The sample holds about 220,000 clones, more than 65% seen once. Material: peripheral blood. All receptors derive from a man between 45 and 60 years old with active or convalescent COVID-19.

This chain uses TRBV5-1 with TRBJ2-1; 10 positions match TRBD2. V gave up 5 bases and J gave up 5 bases; unmatched junction bases: 7. The CDR3 is 15 amino acids. CDR1 and CDR2 (germline): SGHRS, YFSETQ. The CDR3: CASSPSGRGHNEQFF. The CDR3 nucleotides read TGCGCCAGCAGTCCTAGCGGGAGAGGGCACAATGAGCAGTTCTTC.

The V and J genes are TRBV18 and TRBJ1-1, with D unresolved. The CDR3 runs 15 residues. The ends were cut back, 4 bases at V and 4 bases at J, with 16 bases in the middle. Germline CDR1 and CDR2: KGHSH and LQKENI. CDR3 sequence (DNA): TGTGCCAGCTCACTAACCCCCAATCGGGGCACTGAAGCTTTCTTT. This sequence encodes CASSLTPNRGTEAFF.

The chain links TRBV5-1 to TRBJ2-1; 8 positions agree with TRBD2. Trimming took 3 bases from V and 2 from J; bases not matched to a gene: 4. CDR3 length: 15 amino acids. Germline CDR1 reads SGHRS; CDR2 reads YFSETQ. CDR3 protein: CASSSFSGAYNEQFF. CDR3 DNA: TGCGCCAGCAGCTCTTTTAGCGGGGCCTACAATGAGCAGTTCTTC.

The CDR3 DNA is TGTGCCAGCAGCCTTGCCTTGGGGGCCCCTGAAGCTTTCTTT. As protein: CASSLALGAPEAFF. V and J are TRBV7-2 and TRBJ1-1; D possibly corresponds to TRBD1 (6 bases). The length of the CDR3 is 14 residues. Germline values: CDR1 SGHTA, CDR2 FQGNSA. V lost 5 bases, J lost 6 bases, and 16 bases lay in between.

The chain is built from TRBV20-1 and TRBJ1-1; D remains ambiguous. Germline V CDR1 and CDR2: DFQATT, SNEGSKA (reference sequence). V lost 2 bases and J 12 bases, leaving 13 bases between the germline ends. The CDR3 contains 11 residues. DNA for the CDR3: TGCAGTGCTAGATCCGGGGAAAGAACTTTCTTT. Translated: CSARSGERTFF.

The genes are TRBV6-2 or TRBV6-3 and TRBJ2-7; D might be TRBD1 (6 bases). Germline CDR1 is MNHEY and CDR2 is SVGEGT. The ends were cut back, 6 bases at V and 5 bases at J, with 14 bases in the middle. The CDR3 covers 13 residues. Here the CDR3 reads CASSRDRSNEQYV. The CDR3 DNA is TGTGCCAGCAGCCGCGACAGGTCCAACGAGCAGTACGTC.

This clone was seen only a few times. The chain joins TRBV11-2 to TRBJ2-7; D ambiguous. V dropped 1 base and J dropped 4 bases, with 17 bases sitting between them. Germline loops: CDR1 SGHAT, CDR2 FQNNGV. The CDR3 length is 16 residues. The CDR3 region has the DNA TGTGCCAGCAGCTTAGGTTGGAGCCCAGAACCATACGAGCAGTACGTC. Residues: CASSLGWSPEPYEQYV.

This chain connects TRBV5-1 to TRBJ2-1, with D unresolved. Germline lookup yields CDR1 SGHRS and CDR2 YFSETQ. CDR3 length: 14 amino acids. V lost 0 bases and J 6 bases, leaving 10 bases between the germline ends. The CDR3 protein is CASSLVGAGNEQFF. CDR3 DNA sequence: TGCGCCAGCAGCTTGGTCGGAGCTGGCAATGAGCAGTTCTTC.

The chain has TRBV21-1 and TRBJ2-2; TRBD1 is taken as the D call from the table, unchecked against the DNA. TRBV21-1 is described as a pseudogene. CDR3 size: 17 residues. CDR3 sequence (DNA): TGTGCCAGCAGCAAAGGGGCAGGGGGCCCGTTCACCGGGGAGCTGTTTTTT. It codes for CASSKGAGGPFTGELFF.

The J gene is TRBJ2-3, the V gene TRBV28, with 7 positions matching TRBD2. The J segment lost 0 bases and the V segment lost 8 bases, leaving 17 bases of the junction unmatched. This CDR3 comprises 18 residues. Germline CDR1 reads MDHEN; CDR2 reads SYDVKM. CDR3 in amino acids: CASPPVGLAVSSTDTQYF. CDR3 coding DNA: TGTGCCAGCCCTCCTGTGGGGCTAGCGGTGTCTAGCACAGATACGCAGTATTTT.

CDR3 sequence reads: CASSRPGLHNEQFF. CDR3 bases: TGTGCCAGCAGCCGTCCGGGACTCCACAATGAGCAGTTCTTC. The chain employs TRBV7-9 and TRBJ2-1; perhaps TRBD2 as D (6 bases). V was cut by 5 bases and J by 5 bases, with 13 bases left in between. The CDR3 consists of 14 residues. Germline-derived CDR1 and CDR2 are SEHNR and FQNEAQ (reference sequence).

J is TRBJ1-5 and V is TRBV19, with D unresolved. Trimming cost V 4 bases and J 6 bases, with 13 bases left between them. This CDR3 contains 14 residues. The germline gives CDR1 LNHDA, CDR2 SQIVND (reference sequence). Written as DNA, the CDR3 is TGTGCCAGTAGTACCGGGAACTGGGGTCAGCCCCAGCATTTT. The encoded protein is CASSTGNWGQPQHF.

V and J are TRBV4-3 and TRBJ2-2, with TRBD2 as a possible D gene (6 bases). Germline CDR1 and CDR2: LGHNA and YSLEER. V dropped 0 bases and J dropped 3 bases, with 14 bases sitting between them. This CDR3 has 17 amino acids. The CDR3 DNA reads TGCGCCAGCAGCCAAGAGCCGGTGGGCGGGGACACCGGGGAGCTGTTTTTT. Protein: CASSQEPVGGDTGELFF.

In this sample, this clone turned up once. The J gene is TRBJ2-5, the V gene TRBV3-1 (or the pseudogene TRBV3-2); D possibly corresponds to TRBD2 (6 bases). CDR3 length: 13 residues. Germline CDR1 and CDR2: LGHDT and YNNKEL (reference sequence). The V end was cut by 3 bases, the J end by 4 bases, with 9 bases between. The chain's CDR3 is CASSHAGGETQYF. The CDR3 bases are TGTGCCAGCAGCCACGCCGGGGGAGAGACCCAGTACTTC.

The chain has TRBV6-5 and TRBJ2-1; maybe TRBD2 (6 bases). The CDR3 is 15 amino acids. The V end was cut by 6 bases, the J end by 2 bases, with 14 bases between. Germline values: CDR1 MNHEY, CDR2 SVGAGI. CDR3 loop: CASSSLATAYNEQFF. DNA of the CDR3: TGTGCCAGCAGCTCACTAGCTACCGCCTACAATGAGCAGTTCTTC.